The sequence of this T cell receptor (beta chain) was determined in a study of blood T cells in healthy people across ages. This CDR3 has 12 amino acids. Trimming took 3 bases from V and 0 from J, leaving 5 bases between them. In germline, CDR1 is DFQATT, CDR2 SNEGSKA (reference sequence). For the second PCR, which ran for about 7 to 11 cycles, a sample-barcoded 5' primer and a J-beta primer mix were used. TCRdb reprocessed the 5' RACE reads via MiXCR and lists one record per CDR3 protein. Among around 320,000 distinct CDR3 sequences listed, roughly 29% were seen once. The chain couples TRBV20-1 to TRBJ1-1; D unclear. Sequenced sample: blood. The clonotype originates from a woman aged 70-85 years in good health. CDR3 coding DNA: TGCAGTGCTAGCGGGTTGAACACTGAAGCTTTCTTT. Its protein product is CSASGLNTEAFF.